The 10 T cell receptor beta chains presented below share a single source sample, sequenced in a study of post-analysis software for immune sequencing data. Unique molecular identifiers had been added to the TCR beta cDNA libraries. TCRdb ran MiXCR on the PCR reads and lists one entry per CDR3 protein. There are about 620,000 distinct CDR3 sequences in the sample; 44% occur only once, and 1.5% to 2% lies in the top ten. The study, taken as a whole, reports: Controls had lower frequencies than patients of 4 or 5 TRBV segments, which included TRBV5-6, TRBV5-1 and TRBV20-1.

No antigen is known for these receptors. The sequenced sample was blood. The receptors here all came from a girl aged 5 to 17 with multiple sclerosis.

The chain employs TRBV5-1 and TRBJ1-2; the D gene is possibly TRBD1 (5 bases). Trimming took 1 base from V and 3 from J, leaving 13 bases between them. Germline CDR1 and CDR2: SGHRS and YFSETQ. The CDR3 runs to 15 residues. The CDR3 loop reads CASSLTGGEDYGYTF. The CDR3 coding sequence is TGCGCCAGCAGCTTGACCGGGGGGGAAGACTATGGCTACACCTTC.

V is TRBV20-1 and J is TRBJ2-3; D gene uncertain. Germline CDR1 is DFQATT and CDR2 is SNEGSKA (reference sequence). This CDR3 is 11 amino acids long. CDR3 bases: TGCAGGGCCGTAGCAGCAGATACGCAGTATTTT. Its translation: CRAVAADTQYF.

The chain uses TRBV6-6 and TRBJ2-3; no clear D gene. From germline, CDR1 is MNHNY and CDR2 SVGAGI (reference sequence). The CDR3 is 12 residues long. V was clipped by 6 bases and J by 4 bases, with 8 bases between them. The chain's CDR3 is CASSSVSDTQYF. The DNA of the CDR3 is TGTGCCAGCAGCTCAGTATCAGATACGCAGTATTTT.

The chain is built from TRBV6-5 and TRBJ2-7, with 7 positions matching TRBD1. Trimming took 6 bases from V and 1 from J; bases not matched to a gene: 6. Looked up from germline, CDR1 is MNHEY and CDR2 is SVGAGI. The CDR3 totals 14 residues. CDR3 nucleotides: TGTGCCAGCAGGGTATCGACAGGGTCCTACGAGCAGTACTTC. Translation gives CASRVSTGSYEQYF.

V and J are TRBV7-9 and TRBJ2-5; a weak D match, TRBD1 (6 bases). V was shortened by 5 bases and J by 11 bases, with 21 bases between the two germline ends. Per the germline V gene, CDR1 is SEHNR and CDR2 is FQNEAQ (reference sequence). The CDR3 length is 14 residues. The CDR3 region is CASSATGSYNEQYF. DNA of the CDR3: TGTGCCAGCAGCGCGACAGGATCCTACAATGAGCAGTACTTC.

CDR3 in DNA: TGCGCCAGCAGCCAAAATAGACAGGGGGCTTTAGGAGATGAGCAGTTCTTC. Translated, it gives CASSQNRQGALGDEQFF. The chain joins TRBV4-1 to TRBJ2-1; 10 bases map to TRBD1. There are 17 residues in the CDR3. J lost 8 bases, V lost 2 bases, and 12 bases had no gene match. CDR1 is MGHRA and CDR2 is YSYEKL in the germline V gene.

The chain uses TRBV12-3 or TRBV12-4 and TRBJ2-3; a possible D gene is TRBD2 (6 bases). The CDR3 runs 13 residues. V lost 8 bases and J 3 bases, leaving 12 bases between the germline ends. DNA of the CDR3: TGTGCCAGCCAGATCGGGGGAACAGATACGCAGTATTTT. It codes for CASQIGGTDTQYF.

This clonotype was recorded once. The CDR3 DNA is TGCAGTGCTAGAGATCGGGAGGAGCCGTACAATGAGCAGTACTTC. Encoded protein: CSARDREEPYNEQYF. The chain couples TRBV20-1 to TRBJ2-7; 7 bases map to TRBD2. This CDR3 spans 15 amino acids. The V gene's germline CDR1 is DFQATT and CDR2 SNEGSKA (reference sequence). V trimming: 0 bases; J trimming: 7 bases; junction bases outside the gene matches: 12.

This chain uses TRBV12-3 or TRBV12-4 with TRBJ2-1; TRBD2 aligns across 16 bases. V lost 7 bases to trimming and J lost 4 bases; unmatched junction nucleotides: 10. The CDR3 consists of 18 residues. The CDR3 DNA reads as TGTGCCAGCACAACCGGGACTAGCGGGAGGGCCTTATACAATGAGCAGTTCTTC. It translates to CASTTGTSGRALYNEQFF.

This clonotype was counted between two and nine times. This chain joins TRBV7-2 and TRBJ1-2; TRBD1 matches 9 bases. This CDR3 has 14 amino acids. J lost 8 bases, V lost 5 bases, and 9 bases had no gene match. CDR1 and CDR2 (germline): SGHTA, FQGNSA. CDR3 nucleotides: TGTGCCAGCAGCCGCGGGACAGGGAAACAGGGCTACACCTTC. Translating it yields CASSRGTGKQGYTF.